This entry features one T cell receptor beta chain sequence. What it binds is unknown. These data belong to a study of blood T cells in healthy people across ages. The study, taken as a whole, reports: The percentage of naive T cells correlated strongly with TCR beta diversity.

With a J-beta primer mix and a sample-barcoded 5' primer, a second PCR ran roughly 6 to 12 cycles. Template switching added a 12-random-nucleotide identifier to every cDNA molecule. CDR3-containing paired-end reads numbered at least 3 million in each sample. TCRdb processed the 5' RACE reads anew with MiXCR; each CDR3 protein has one entry. The table shows 1.8 million or so distinct CDR3 sequences, with around 42% occurring only once. The CDR3 has 13 amino acids. Trimming took 0 bases from V and 6 from J, leaving 8 bases between them. The germline V gene encodes CDR1 MNHEY and CDR2 SMNVEV (reference sequence). Collection of roughly 10 milliliters of peripheral blood was performed for each donor.

The origin of this receptor is a human donor in good health. Sequencing input: blood. The rearrangement joins TRBV27 to TRBJ1-1; D unresolved. CDR3 DNA sequence: TGTGCCAGCAGTTTATCTCCCCTCTCTGAAGCTTTCTTT. Amino acid sequence: CASSLSPLSEAFF.